This T cell receptor (beta chain) is drawn from a study of tumor-infiltrating lymphocytes in primary liver carcinoma listed by TCRdb under 2017. Regarding the complete study: Hepatocellular carcinoma (four) or combined HCC and intrahepatic cholangiocarcinoma (one) was present in the five patients, who were three men and two women aged 30 to 69 years. The five patients had tumors staged T1-T3 N0M0, with maximum diameters ranging from about 4.2 to 11 cm. Each sample produced about 3.65 to 8 million productive TCRbeta reads, and read depth showed no significant difference between tissue types. The study combined TCRbeta repertoire sequencing, expression microarrays and whole-exome sequencing across five regions of each liver tumor, with adjacent normal tissue and blood. A total of roughly 35 specimens from 5 patients went through TCRbeta repertoire sequencing, namely 25 tumor regions, 5 adjacent noncancerous liver tissues and 5 peripheral blood samples. Reproducibility between technical replicate repertoires was high, with correlation coefficients above 0.98 and mean shared-clone rates roughly 0.91.

This clonotype was seen a single time. Its antigen remains unidentified. One end of the junction fails to match germline, which may point to a read error. Using a constant-region primer and ProtoScript II reverse transcriptase, TCRbeta-specific cDNA was reverse-transcribed from 500 ng total RNA. TCRbeta libraries were built with three nested multiplex PCR rounds, a slightly modified ARM-PCR procedure. The first two PCR rounds used multiplex TRBV1-TRBV30 forward primers with a Cbeta reverse primer, each for about 10 cycles. Sample barcodes and Illumina adapters were attached in a final 25-cycle PCR using Deep VentR polymerase. Amplicons of 200-500 bp were gel-purified with a QIAquick gel extraction kit before sequencing. TCRbeta amplicons were sequenced on an Illumina HiSeq 2500 with 250-bp paired-end reads. For the original study's pipeline: Reads were quality-trimmed with Trimmomatic v0.33, and paired reads were merged with FLASH v1.2.11 to recover full CDR3 sequences. V, D and J germline segments were assigned to the rearranged TCRbeta sequences by MiGEC v1.2.1b. Clonotype statistics and Shannon-Wiener diversity indices were computed with VDJtools v1.0.0. Except for diversity analysis, only the 250 most abundant clonotypes of each sample were used in subsequent analyses to reduce sampling bias. Starting from the raw public reads, TCRdb applied fastp trimming at Q25, assembled clones with MiXCR and retained in-frame beta chains. Every entry covers one CDR3 protein and lists the most common genes and DNA from its rows. The V and J calls were determined by TCRdb, not by the authors. The sample table lists over 100,000 distinct CDR3 sequences, roughly 70% of them with a count of one. Over 6.5% of the sample is in the top ten clones.

Study-wide conclusions, independent of this receptor: A significantly larger repertoire fraction was made up by the top 250 clones in tumors than in blood (p = 0.039). Only the TCR beta chain was sequenced, which likely underestimates true repertoire diversity because unpaired alpha chains were not captured. Only a few patients were included in the study, and the authors note that the findings should be validated in a larger study. Bulk unsorted samples precluded comparing CD4+ and CD8+ T cell repertoires. Pairs of tumor regions showed greater repertoire overlap (mean about 36%) than tumor-adjacent pairs (roughly 17%) or tumor-blood pairs (around 15%), which is consistent with antigen-driven expansion.

Total RNA and DNA were co-extracted without cell sorting from approximately 20-30 mg of bulk tissue using the AllPrep DNA/RNA mini kit. Four to six patients with histopathologically diagnosed primary liver carcinoma underwent surgical resection in China between 2015 and 2016. At the time of sampling, the patients had chronic HBV infection and had not received any treatment. Fresh tumor and adjacent tissue pieces were bisected; one half was stored in RNAlater at -80°C, the other sent for histology. Its CDR3 holds 16 amino acids, cysteine through phenylalanine. Only the CDR3 part of the read is kept: 48 bases, read in frame from the first base. Per the germline V gene, SGHAT is the CDR1 and FQNNGV is the CDR2.

The sample taken for sequencing was tumor-adjacent normal liver tissue. This clonotype originated in a woman aged 55-70 years with primary liver carcinoma and hepatitis B virus infection. This receptor chain uses TRBV11-2 and TRBJ2-5; the D region possibly corresponds to TRBD2 (6 bases align). CDR3 sequence: CASSYSRGNGRGTQYF. The nucleotide sequence reads as follows: TGTGCCAGCAGCTACTCCCGTGGTAACGGGAGAGGGACCCAGTACTTT.